Detailed here is one T cell receptor beta chain. The data stem from a study of T cell changes during pregnancy in multiple sclerosis. Clones were read by immunoSEQ multiplex PCR, and TCRdb kept only the in-frame ones, dropping some. The sample holds fewer than 35,000 clones, 85% to 95% seen once. This clonotype was sampled from a female donor with multiple sclerosis, enrolled in a pregnancy study. The specimen was CD4+ T cells from peripheral blood mononuclear cells, collected after pregnancy.

The CDR3 sequence is CASSFTGQNYGYTF. The CDR3 region has the DNA TGTGCCAGCAGCTTTACGGGACAGAACTATGGCTACACCTTC. This chain links TRBV7-2 with TRBJ1-2; 7 nucleotides line up with TRBD1. CDR1 SGHTA and CDR2 FQGNSA come from the germline V gene. The CDR3 loop spans 14 amino acids. Germline trimming cut 3 bases from V and 2 bases from J; bases unmatched to any gene: 3.